The 25 T cell receptor beta chains reported below all come from one sample, sequenced in a study of blood T cell repertoires in COVID-19. Here immunoSEQ multiplex PCR was the method, and the copy in TCRdb shows in-frame clones only, minus some. The repertoire includes roughly 120,000 clones, roughly 80% of them detected once, and 2.5% sits in the top ten. Specimen: peripheral blood. The receptor source for this set is a man over 45 with acute or convalescent COVID-19.

The chain has TRBV21-1 and TRBJ1-5. TRBV21-1 is classified as a pseudogene. The CDR3 runs to 19 residues. The CDR3 loop is CASSKAPGGAKKPNQPQHF. The CDR3 nucleotides read TGTGCCAGCAGCAAAGCCCCAGGCGGGGCCAAGAAGCCTAATCAGCCCCAGCATTTT.

The chain uses TRBV6-5 and TRBJ2-3; 7 bases line up with TRBD2. This CDR3 has 14 amino acids. The germline gives CDR1 MNHEY, CDR2 SVGAGI. V lost 4 bases to trimming and J lost 5 bases; unmatched junction nucleotides: 6. In DNA form, the CDR3 reads TGTGCCAGCAGTTTTCGCGGGAGTAGAGATACGCAGTATTTT. It codes for CASSFRGSRDTQYF.

CDR3 DNA sequence: TGTGCCAGCAGTTACTCGGGCCCCTACGAGCAGTACTTC. This translates into CASSYSGPYEQYF. The V gene is TRBV6-2 or TRBV6-3, the J gene TRBJ2-7; D gene uncertain. The CDR3 runs to 13 residues. The germline V gene encodes CDR1 MNHEY and CDR2 SVGEGT. Trimming took 0 bases from V and 2 from J, leaving 5 bases between them.

The chain combines TRBV11-2 with TRBJ1-1, with D tentatively TRBD1 (6 bases). The length of the CDR3 is 12 residues. Germline CDR1 SGHAT, CDR2 FQNNGV. V was pared by 5 bases and J by 7 bases, with 11 bases between. The CDR3 region is CASSQGQIEAFF. In nucleotides, the CDR3 is TGTGCCAGCAGCCAAGGACAGATTGAAGCTTTCTTT.

The chain uses TRBV4-1 and TRBJ1-2; no definite D call. CDR1 is MGHRA, CDR2 YSYEKL, per germline. This CDR3 is built from 14 residues. V lost 0 bases and J lost 4, with 9 bases in between. CDR3 residues: CASSQDTSVYGYTF. CDR3 DNA sequence: TGCGCCAGCAGCCAAGATACATCTGTCTATGGCTACACCTTC.

The sample holds a few counts of this clone. This rearrangement joins TRBV30 to TRBJ2-3; no reliable D call. This CDR3 is built from 15 residues. The V end was cut by 4 bases, the J end by 0 bases, with 14 bases between. CDR1 and CDR2 (germline): GTSNPN, SVGIG (reference sequence). CDR3 coding DNA: TGTGCCTGGACTAGGCCTGATACTAGCACAGATACGCAGTATTTT. Residues: CAWTRPDTSTDTQYF.

On this clone: This specimen includes other DNA sequences encoding the same CDR3. The rearrangement uses TRBV7-3 and TRBJ2-3, with D perhaps matching TRBD2 (5 bases). The CDR3 has 14 residues. Germline-derived CDR1 and CDR2 are SGHTA and FQGTGA. Trimming removed 2 bases from V and 0 bases from J, with 6 bases in between. CDR3 nucleotide sequence: TGTGCCAGCAGCTTAGGACTGAGCACAGATACGCAGTATTTT. The encoded protein is CASSLGLSTDTQYF.

The rearrangement joins TRBV12-3 or TRBV12-4 to TRBJ1-2; D not certain. The V end was cut by 6 bases, the J end by 2 bases, with 10 bases between. CDR3 size: 13 residues. CDR3 loop: CASSPPGNYGYTF. DNA of the CDR3: TGTGCCAGCAGCCCTCCAGGAAACTATGGCTACACCTTC.

The rearrangement joins TRBV5-4 to TRBJ2-7, with D tentatively TRBD2 (6 bases). V was pared by 6 bases and J by 0 bases, with 10 bases between. This CDR3 is built from 13 residues. Germline-derived CDR1 and CDR2 are SGHNT and YYREEE (reference sequence). The CDR3 DNA sequence: TGTGCCAGCAACTGGCGGGGCTCCTACGAGCAGTACTTC. Encoded protein: CASNWRGSYEQYF. The full variable domain, its missing parts supplied by reference TRBV5-4 and TRBJ2-7, is ETGVTQSPTHLIKTRGQQVTLRCSSQSGHNTVSWYQQALGQGPQFIFQYYREEENGRGNFPPRFSGLQFPNYSSELNVNALELDDSALYLCASNWRGSYEQYFGPGTRLTVT.

The chain recombines TRBV3-1 (or the pseudogene TRBV3-2) with TRBJ2-6; 10 bases are shared with TRBD1. Germline assignment: CDR1 LGHDT and CDR2 YNNKEL (reference sequence). The CDR3 consists of 15 residues. With V trimmed by 3 bases and J by 6 bases, 2 bases remained unmatched. DNA of the CDR3: TGTGCCAGCAGCCAGACAGGGGGCACGGCCAACGTCCTGACTTTC. Translated, it gives CASSQTGGTANVLTF.

There are a few counts of this clone. CDR3 loop: CASSFAGTTQETQYF. CDR3 in DNA: TGTGCCAGCAGCTTCGCCGGGACTACTCAAGAGACCCAGTACTTC. The chain couples TRBV7-3 to TRBJ2-5, with 7 positions matching TRBD2. V gave up 3 bases and J gave up 2 bases; unmatched junction bases: 6. CDR1 is SGHTA, CDR2 FQGTGA, per germline. The CDR3 totals 15 residues.

The rearrangement links TRBV24-1 to TRBJ1-1, with TRBD1 matching 9 bases. Germline CDR1 is KGHDR and CDR2 is SFDVKD. Trimming removed 6 bases from V and 6 bases from J; junction bases left unmatched: 4. The CDR3 length is 13 residues. CDR3 nucleotide sequence: TGTGCCACCAGTTTGAGACAGGGGGCTGAAGCTTTCTTT. This sequence encodes CATSLRQGAEAFF.

CDR3 in DNA: TGTGCCAGCAGTTTAGTCCCGAGCACCATATATTTT. As protein: CASSLVPSTIYF. The rearrangement uses TRBV28 and TRBJ1-3; D unclear. CDR1 and CDR2 from the germline V gene are MDHEN and SYDVKM. This CDR3 region has 12 residues. Trimming left V 2 bases short and J 9 bases short, with 8 bases between.

This clone was seen more than once but under ten times. The V gene is TRBV2, the J gene TRBJ2-3, with 11 bases identical to TRBD2. The germline gives CDR1 SNHLY, CDR2 FYNNEI. The CDR3 covers 14 residues. With V trimmed by 6 bases and J by 3 bases, 2 bases remained unmatched. The CDR3 sequence: CASRGTSGTDTQYF. The CDR3 DNA reads TGTGCCAGCAGGGGGACTAGCGGAACAGATACGCAGTATTTT. Complete variable domain (other parts from reference TRBV2 and TRBJ2-3): EPEVTQTPSHQVTQMGQEVILRCVPISNHLYFYWYRQILGQKVEFLVSFYNNEISEKSEIFDDQFSVERPDGSNFTLKIRSTKLEDSAMYFCASRGTSGTDTQYFGPGTRLTVL.

V and J are TRBV27 and TRBJ2-2; possible D gene TRBD1, 6 bases. Germline assignment: CDR1 MNHEY and CDR2 SMNVEV (reference sequence). The CDR3 is made up of 13 amino acids. V was cut by 11 bases and J by 5 bases, with 15 bases left in between. CDR3 DNA sequence: TGTGCCCCAGGGGACGGGGAAACCGGGGAGCTGTTTTTT. This translates into CAPGDGETGELFF.

This chain links TRBV29-1 with TRBJ1-2; 11 nucleotides align to TRBD1. Germline loops: CDR1 SQVTM, CDR2 ANQGSEA. The CDR3 runs 15 residues. V was clipped by 7 bases and J by 3 bases; unmatched bases: 10. The CDR3 region has the DNA TGCAGCGCACCGGGACAGGGGGATGGACACTATGGCTACACCTTC. Its protein is CSAPGQGDGHYGYTF.

The chain has TRBV9 and TRBJ1-4, with TRBD1 as a possible D gene (6 bases). The CDR3 has 14 amino acids. In germline, CDR1 is SGDLS, CDR2 YYNGEE. Between the trimmed V and J ends, which lost 5 bases and 4 bases, there was a span of 12 bases. The CDR3 region is CASRTQGNNEKLFF. The CDR3 DNA reads as TGTGCCAGCAGAACTCAGGGGAATAATGAAAAACTGTTTTTT.

This clone was seen only a few times. The chain recombines TRBV6-2 or TRBV6-3 with TRBJ1-3; D remains ambiguous. Trimming cost V 6 bases and J 0 bases, with 15 bases left between them. The CDR3 loop spans 16 amino acids. Per the germline V gene, CDR1 is MNHEY and CDR2 is SVGEGT. CDR3 residues: CASSRNKGSSGNTIYF. CDR3 nucleotide sequence: TGTGCCAGCAGCCGCAACAAAGGGAGCTCTGGAAACACCATATATTTT.

The V call is TRBV5-1, the J call TRBJ2-4, with a possible D match to TRBD1 (8 bases). The germline V gene encodes CDR1 SGHRS and CDR2 YFSETQ. V was cut by 5 bases and J by 7 bases, with 13 bases left in between. The CDR3 runs 13 residues. Here the CDR3 reads CASSGQGGNIQYF. The CDR3 DNA follows: TGCGCCAGCAGTGGACAGGGAGGGAACATTCAGTACTTC.

J is TRBJ2-3 and V is TRBV5-1; D unclear. The germline CDR1 and CDR2 sequences are SGHRS and YFSETQ. V lost 1 base, J lost 3 bases, and 6 bases lay in between. The CDR3 is 13 residues long. CDR3 sequence reads: CASSLSQTDTQYF. DNA for the CDR3: TGCGCCAGCAGCTTGTCACAGACAGATACGCAGTATTTT.

CDR3 region: CASSNGQGTDTQYF. Written as DNA, the CDR3 is TGTGCCAGTAGTAACGGACAGGGCACAGATACGCAGTATTTT. The chain employs TRBV19 and TRBJ2-3, with 7 nucleotides matching TRBD1. Looked up from germline, CDR1 is LNHDA and CDR2 is SQIVND (reference sequence). This CDR3 is 14 amino acids long. Trimming at V came to 4 bases and at J to 1 base, leaving 2 bases not matched to a gene.

The gene calls are TRBV11-1 and TRBJ2-5, with D perhaps TRBD2 (6 bases). Germline CDR1 reads SGHAT; CDR2 reads FQDESV (reference sequence). Trimming cost V 5 bases and J 6 bases, with 16 bases left between them. The length of the CDR3 is 14 residues. The CDR3 loop reads CASSGKDYKKTQYF. The DNA of the CDR3 is TGTGCCAGCAGCGGGAAGGACTATAAGAAGACCCAGTACTTC. Combining the CDR3 with reference TRBV11-1 and TRBJ2-5 gives the whole variable domain EAEVAQSPRYKITEKSQAVAFWCDPISGHATLYWYRQILGQGPELLVQFQDESVVDDSQLPKDRFSAERLKGVDSTLKIQPAELGDSAMYLCASSGKDYKKTQYFGPGTRLLVL.

Of note for this clone: This same CDR3 is encoded by further DNA sequences in the sample. The chain carries TRBV7-9 and TRBJ1-6; TRBD1 matches 11 bases. The CDR3 length is 14 residues. Germline V lookup: CDR1 SEHNR, CDR2 FQNEAQ (reference sequence). J gave up 9 bases and V 5 bases, and 3 bases lay outside the gene matches. The CDR3 DNA follows: TGTGCCAGCAGCCCGGGACAGGGGGGTTCACCCCTCCACTTT. Amino acids: CASSPGQGGSPLHF. The complete variable domain, with remaining parts taken from reference TRBV7-9 and TRBJ1-6, reads DTGVSQNPRHKITKRGQNVTFRCDPISEHNRLYWYRQTLGQGPEFLTYFQNEAQLEKSRLLSDRFSAERPKGSFSTLEIQRTEQGDSAMYLCASSPGQGGSPLHFGNGTRLTVT.

The table lists this clone with a few counts. The gene calls are TRBV5-1 and TRBJ2-1; 12 positions agree with TRBD2. Trimming cost V 1 base and J 3 bases; bases outside gene matches: 8. Looked up from germline, CDR1 is SGHRS and CDR2 is YFSETQ. The CDR3 is made up of 18 amino acids. The CDR3 DNA is TGCGCCAGCAGCTTGTTTCTAGCGGGAGGGCCAGGCTACAATGAGCAGTTCTTC. This gives the protein CASSLFLAGGPGYNEQFF.

CDR3 amino acids: CSVIREKMGNAAPETQYF. The CDR3 DNA reads TGCAGCGTTATCCGGGAAAAGATGGGCAACGCTGCGCCGGAGACCCAGTACTTC. J is TRBJ2-5 and V is TRBV29-1, with D perhaps matching TRBD2 (5 bases). V lost 5 bases, J lost 5 bases, and 30 bases lay in between. The CDR3 is 18 amino acids. The germline gives CDR1 SQVTM, CDR2 ANQGSEA.